This T cell receptor beta chain was captured by sequencing in a study of shared clonotypes between healthy human individuals. Clones were read by immunoSEQ multiplex PCR, and TCRdb kept only the in-frame ones, dropping some. Seen here are approximately 1.1 million clones, about 84% observed once, and the top ten hold about 0.52%. CDR1 is GTSNPN, CDR2 SVGIG, per germline (reference sequence). CDR3 size: 15 residues. Unmatched junction bases numbered 7, after V lost 3 bases and J lost 4 bases. The chain uses TRBV30 and TRBJ2-4, with TRBD2 matching 9 bases. Specimen: memory CD4+ T cells from PBMCs. Sample subset: CD45RA-negative fraction. This receptor was taken from a man younger than 35 in good health. Some clones in this sample may be carry-over from other donors' samples. CDR3 in amino acids: CAWRVTSGGKNIQYF. The DNA for the CDR3 is TGTGCCTGGAGGGTGACTAGCGGAGGGAAAAACATTCAGTACTTC. The full variable domain, rest sourced from reference TRBV30 and TRBJ2-4, is SQTIHQWPATLVQPVGSPLSLECTVEGTSNPNLYWYRQAAGRGLQLLFYSVGIGQISSEVPQNLSASRPQDRQFILSSKKLLLSDSGFYLCAWRVTSGGKNIQYFGAGTRLSVL.